The clone carrying this T cell receptor (beta chain) was seen many times. Its antigen is not known. CDR3-region Arm-PCR and iRepertoire HTBI primers produced the TCR beta libraries. TCRdb fed the multiplex PCR reads into MiXCR, producing one record per CDR3 protein. The profile shows approximately 230,000 distinct CDR3 sequences, about 18% of them singletons. The sample is drawn from a study of regulatory T cells in long-lasting Graves disease. Study-wide points: TCR diversity in persistent Graves' patients was below that of newly diagnosed ones.

Noted time point: newly diagnosed GD, antithyroid drugs for less than 3 months. Following extraction of RNA from PBMCs, that RNA was used to make the TCR library. Xi'an, China, was home to the endocrinology department that provided patients. J was trimmed by 1 base and V by 5 bases; bases with no gene match: 7. From germline, CDR1 is SNHLY and CDR2 FYNNEI. The CDR3 consists of 15 residues. J is TRBJ2-5 and V is TRBV2; 7 bases are shared with TRBD1. The sample was peripheral blood mononuclear cells (PBMCs), taken at new diagnosis, from a patient treated with antithyroid drugs. This receptor was identified in a female donor with Graves disease. CDR3 amino acids: CASSLRGQLQETQYF. CDR3 nucleotides: TGTGCCAGCAGTCTGAGGGGACAGCTCCAAGAGACCCAGTACTTC.